This paragraph covers one T cell receptor beta chain sequence. Per germline, CDR1 SEHNR and CDR2 FQNEAQ (reference sequence). V dropped 1 base and J dropped 8 bases, with 8 bases sitting between them. There are 12 residues in the CDR3. Among Cohort 3 donors, those recovered had two negative PCRs, clearance, or symptom resolution. As originally analysed: Scientists estimated how many nucleated cells there were by amplifying reference gene primers. Sequencing was performed with immunoSEQ multiplex PCR; in TCRdb, only in-frame clones are kept and a portion is missing. V and J calls and clone size are as listed in that table; D and trimming were resolved from the DNA. Among some 300,000 clones listed, nearly 90% were seen once. This record comes from a study of blood T cell repertoires in COVID-19. Study-level background: Sources were T cells, B-cell-depleted T cells, or PBMCs; the material itself was cDNA or gDNA.

This clonotype originated in a woman aged 25 to 39 who had recovered from COVID-19. The V and J genes are TRBV7-9 and TRBJ1-2; D gene ambiguous. Sequencing was carried out using PBMCs or T cells enriched from blood (not recorded which). This CDR3 is CASSLGREGYTF. CDR3 sequence (DNA): TGTGCCAGCAGCTTAGGCCGGGAGGGCTACACCTTC.